The clone carrying this TCR beta chain was seen only a few times. This entry is derived from a study of blood T cell repertoires in COVID-19. About the study: The United States, Italy and Spain supplied acute and convalescent COVID-19 samples. T cells, B-cell-depleted T cells, or PBMCs provided the cDNA or gDNA that served as material.

CDR3 size: 16 residues. J gave up 7 bases and V 1 base, and 7 bases lay outside the gene matches. Germline lookup yields CDR1 MNHEY and CDR2 SMNVEV (reference sequence). Here immunoSEQ multiplex PCR was the method, and the copy in TCRdb shows in-frame clones only, minus some. The table records approximately 210,000 clones, 84% of them present only once. The chain has TRBV27 and TRBJ2-2; 9 bases line up with TRBD1. The sample comprised peripheral blood. This receptor was obtained from a man aged 25-40 years with active or convalescent COVID-19. CDR3 in DNA: TGTGCCAGCAGTTTATGGGGACAGGGAGGGGTCGGGGAGCTGTTTTTT. Protein: CASSLWGQGGVGELFF.